This T cell receptor (beta chain) originates from a study of vaccination effects on CD4 cells after COVID-19. Measured with immunoSEQ multiplex PCR; TCRdb has only the in-frame clones, and not every one. The table shows about 66,000 clones, with 76% occurring only once. This CDR3 is built from 14 residues. Germline loops: CDR1 KGHDR, CDR2 SFDVKD. Trimming removed 2 bases from V and 5 bases from J, with 11 bases in between. ViraFEST assay sequencing came after antigen-specific CD4+ T cells were expanded with viral peptide pools. Once cultured for approximately ten days, the cells underwent separation to obtain CD4+ T cells. Each participant was administered two doses of either the BNT162b2 or the mRNA-1273 vaccine. Negative nucleocapsid antibody tests before and after vaccination confirmed no previous SARS-CoV-2 infection. Around 2.2 million PBMC were seeded per well and grown in the presence of about 10 IU/ml IL-2 and roughly 9.9 ug/ml peptides.

Points on this clone: The antigen remains undetermined.

Broader study findings: There was only 1 of 255 vaccine-induced clones in healthy vaccinees that cross-reacted with common cold coronaviruses.

This sequence joins TRBV24-1 and TRBJ2-5; TRBD2 might be the D (7 bases). The sequenced sample was CD4+ T cells from PBMCs cultured with HCoV-OC43 spike peptides, obtained after COVID-19 vaccination. Noted subset: HCoV-OC43 spike overlapping peptide pool stimulation. This clonotype originated in a human donor who received a COVID-19 vaccine. The DNA of the CDR3 is TGTGCCACCAGTGATTCGGGGGGCCGGGAGACCCAGTACTTC. Residues: CATSDSGGRETQYF.